The clone carrying this T cell receptor (beta chain) has only a few counts. Antigen unknown. Germline lookup yields CDR1 SNHLY and CDR2 FYNNEI. The V end was cut by 1 base, the J end by 4 bases, with 5 bases between. The CDR3 is 13 amino acids. The data are from a study of long-term antiretroviral therapy in people with HIV. General study results and limits: Regardless of time point, clones expanded before ART dominated the repertoire.

Run at survey level, the immunoSEQ assay was version v3.0. Clones were sequenced by immunoSEQ multiplex PCR, and TCRdb holds only the in-frame ones, with some missing. This sample has around 40,000 clones, with approximately 86% found just once. Treatment locations for all participants with HIV were in the United States. The sample here was unsorted PBMCs, taken 0.1 years before starting antiretroviral therapy. The genes are TRBV2 and TRBJ1-5, with D hard to call. The TCR sequence derives from a woman aged 50 to 60 with HIV. CDR3 sequence reads: CASSEVRNQPQHF. In DNA form, the CDR3 reads TGTGCCAGCAGTGAAGTTCGGAATCAGCCCCAGCATTTT.